Reported below is one T cell receptor (beta chain). This clonotype was seen a few times. No cognate antigen has been identified for it. No clone much larger than this one lies a single base away; base qualities are absent. Germline trimming: 4 bases from V, 8 bases from J; junction bases outside gene matches: 6. Its CDR3 holds 12 amino acids, cysteine through phenylalanine. This entry keeps only the CDR3 DNA: 36 bases, framed from base 1. Looking up the germline V gene (reference sequence) yields CDR1 DFQATT and CDR2 SNEGSKA. This specimen belongs to a study of blood T cells in healthy people across ages (dated by TCRdb to the mid-2010s). Broadly, across the study: In model experiments, template switching captured about one uniquely barcoded TCR beta cDNA molecule for every two T cells. Age-related changes in TCR beta repertoire diversity were measured in the study by deep sequencing normalized with unique cDNA molecular identifiers. Four age groups were formed from the donors: young (average about 15 years), middle-aged (approximately 40), aged (62) and long-lived (roughly 81). To avoid experimental bias, donors of different ages were spread randomly across the sequencing lanes. For two donors (one aged 18 to 30 and one aged 80 or older), the study analyzed two additional independent replicas of 1 million unique cDNA reads from the same blood draw.

The roughly 39 donors, aged about 6 to 95 years, were systemically healthy Caucasian individuals from Russia. Each donor gave 8 to 10 milliliters of peripheral blood, drawn into EDTA-treated Vacutainer tubes. Ficoll-Paque density-gradient centrifugation was used to isolate PBMCs, with at least 6.5 million obtained per sample. Total RNA, at least 6 micrograms per sample, was extracted from PBMCs with Trizol reagent. For every donor, an aliquot of PBMCs went through flow cytometry to measure the percentages of naive CD45RAhigh/CD27high T cells. Here is what the overall study found, with its caveats: Observed TCR beta diversity per million T cells fell roughly linearly with age, and a significant reduction was already apparent by age about 43. Donor CMV infection status was unknown, potentially confounding age-related changes in expanded clonotypes. Estimates of total diversity from one million sequenced T cells were regarded as lower bounds and underestimates. A strong correlation was found between observed TCR beta diversity and the percentage of naive T cells measured by flow cytometry. Compared with the aged group, the long-lived group had more naive CD4+ T cells, fewer expanded clones and increased TCR diversity, suggesting age selection. Because profiling used bulk unsorted PBMCs, naive and antigen-experienced compartments could not be compared conclusively.

The receptor library was made with 5' RACE. The reads were generated on an Illumina HiSeq 2500. The second PCR ran for roughly 7 to 11 cycles and used a J-beta primer mix along with a sample-barcoded 5' primer. A unique molecular identifier was introduced onto each TCR beta cDNA molecule by a template-switch 5' adaptor carrying 12 random nucleotides. At least 2.5 million CDR3-containing paired-end reads were obtained from each sample. First-strand cDNA synthesis was performed from all RNA using the Mint cDNA synthesis kit, with priming by a TRBC-specific oligonucleotide. After uracil-DNA glycosylase treatment, a first 18-cycle PCR used universal primers M1SS and BC2_uni_R on all cDNA. The original methods were these. Normalization of each sample was performed by random selection of 1 million high-quality reads, each carrying a distinct molecular identifier. Instead of being binned into consensus sequences, reads with shared molecular identifiers were discarded. MiTCR, run with a Q25 quality threshold and the strictest error-elimination algorithm, handled CDR3 identification, clonotype clustering and error correction. A nonparametric unseen species model with Euler transformation was used to estimate lower-bound total TCR beta diversity. In TCRdb, the public reads were trimmed at Q25 with fastp and aligned with MiXCR, with productive beta chains retained. Every entry covers one CDR3 protein and lists the most common genes and DNA from its rows. These V and J calls originate from TCRdb's pipeline instead of the authors' own analysis. The sample table shows approximately 1.5 million distinct CDR3 sequences, and around 40% are seen once. The ten largest clones add up to under 5% of the sample.

Recombination linked TRBV20-1 to TRBJ1-2, with 8 bases aligning to TRBD1. The clonotype comes from a woman aged 18-29 years in good health. The sample consisted of blood. The nucleotide sequence is given as TGCAGTGCTAATCAGGGGGCAAGAGGCTACACCTTC. Its translation is CSANQGARGYTF.